This entry concerns a single T cell receptor (beta chain). The sample belongs to a study of blood T cell repertoires in COVID-19. Turning to the study itself: Both acute and convalescent COVID-19 samples were obtained from the United States, Italy and Spain. Sources were T cells, B-cell-depleted T cells, or PBMCs; the material itself was cDNA or gDNA.

Original methodology: Reference gene primer amplification in the assay estimated nucleated cell counts. Profiled with immunoSEQ multiplex PCR; TCRdb holds only in-frame clones, not every one. From that table come the V and J calls and clone size; the DNA was used to work out D and trimming. The sample lists fewer than 200,000 clones, less than 85% seen once, with 3% to 3.5% in the top ten. The sequenced sample was peripheral blood. The origin of this receptor is a human donor with acute or convalescent COVID-19. The donor label of this sample is uncertain.

The CDR3 here is CASSLTENYGYTF. The CDR3 DNA sequence: TGTGCCAGCAGTTTGACAGAGAACTATGGCTACACCTTC. The genes are TRBV28 and TRBJ1-2; perhaps TRBD1 as D (5 bases). V lost 3 bases, J lost 2 bases, and 7 bases lay in between. Germline V gene data show CDR1 as MDHEN and CDR2 as SYDVKM. This CDR3 has 13 residues.